This T cell receptor (beta chain) was obtained from a study of graft-versus-host responses after intestinal transplantation. CDR1 and CDR2 from the germline V gene are SGHAT and FQNNGV. V gave up 5 bases and J gave up 3 bases; unmatched junction bases: 9. This CDR3 is built from 16 residues. Some clones are missing from TCRdb's copy, which holds only in-frame ones; the method was immunoSEQ multiplex PCR. The sample consists of tens of thousands of clones, just under 95% of them appearing once. The sequencing here drew on PBMCs, taken more than 310 days after intestinal transplant. This chain links TRBV11-2 with TRBJ2-7, with 11 bases matching TRBD1. This sequence was found in a human patient who received an intestinal transplant, so some T cells may come from the graft donor. CDR3 loop: CASSPGQGVRYYEQYF. Here the CDR3 DNA reads TGTGCCAGCAGCCCGGGACAGGGGGTCCGCTACTACGAGCAGTACTTC.